The next 13 T cell receptor beta chains were all read from a single sample in a study of vaccination and CD4 T cells after COVID-19. The treatment is: approximately 11-day PBMC culture with coronavirus spike peptide pools or control peptides (ViraFEST assay). Their target antigens are unknown. With the Oncomine TCR Beta short-read assay, DNA from cultured CD4+ T cells was sequenced. Each CDR3 protein is one row after TCRdb ran MiXCR on the PCR reads. The sample includes about 20,000 distinct CDR3 sequences, 55% of them seen just once. Sequenced material: CD4+ T cells from blood, cultured in vitro. The receptors were sampled from a human donor who had recovered from COVID-19.

This clonotype was seen once. The V and J genes are TRBV20-1 and TRBJ1-1; tentatively, D is TRBD1 (6 bases). With 5 bases removed from V and 1 base from J, the gap between germline ends came to 11 bases. The CDR3 has 13 residues. Germline V lookup: CDR1 DFQATT, CDR2 SNEGSKA (reference sequence). For the CDR3, the DNA is TGCAGTGCTGGACGAGGGGGGAACACTGAAGCTTTCTTT. This encodes CSAGRGGNTEAFF.

This chain links TRBV9 with TRBJ2-3; D unresolved. CDR3 length: 16 amino acids. CDR1 and CDR2 (germline): SGDLS, YYNGEE. V was cut by 0 bases and J by 4 bases, with 15 bases left in between. CDR3 bases: TGTGCCAGCAGCGTAGAGGTCCGGCTGCCCTCAGATACGCAGTATTTT. It codes for CASSVEVRLPSDTQYF.

The rearrangement links TRBV6-1 to TRBJ1-2; D gene unclear. V lost 4 bases and J 5 bases, leaving 14 bases between the germline ends. The germline V gene has CDR1 MNHNS and CDR2 SASEGT. This CDR3 has 14 residues. The CDR3, as DNA: TGTGCCAGCAGTGCCCCGGCCGGAGGGTATGGCTACACCTTC. This sequence encodes CASSAPAGGYGYTF.

V and J are TRBV15 and TRBJ2-7; weak D call: TRBD1 (5 bases). V was clipped by 0 bases and J by 6 bases, with 12 bases between them. Per the germline V gene, CDR1 is LNHNV and CDR2 is YYDKDF (reference sequence). The CDR3 consists of 14 residues. The CDR3 nucleotides are TGTGCCACCAGCAGAGAGGGCAGGGTGGGCGAGCAGTACTTC. Encoded protein: CATSREGRVGEQYF.

In this sample, this clonotype turned up once. The chain joins TRBV27 to TRBJ2-2; D gene uncertain. V was pared by 7 bases and J by 7 bases, with 13 bases between. The CDR3 sequence is 13 residues long. Per the germline V gene, CDR1 is MNHEY and CDR2 is SMNVEV (reference sequence). CDR3: CASKKGVNGELFF. In DNA form, the CDR3 reads TGTGCCAGCAAGAAGGGTGTAAACGGGGAGCTGTTTTTT.

The chain couples TRBV11-2 to TRBJ1-6; possible D gene TRBD1, 6 bases. The V gene's germline CDR1 is SGHAT and CDR2 FQNNGV. Trimming stripped 1 base from V and 7 bases from J, with 14 bases between. The CDR3 spans 16 residues. CDR3 sequence reads: CASSLGRGQGNSPLHF. The DNA of the CDR3 is TGTGCCAGCAGCTTAGGTCGGGGGCAGGGGAATTCACCCCTCCACTTT.

The V call is TRBV7-9, the J call TRBJ2-1; D may match TRBD1 or TRBD2 (6 bases each). This CDR3 is 16 amino acids long. Germline V CDR1 and CDR2: SEHNR, FQNEAQ (reference sequence). The ends were cut back, 5 bases at V and 4 bases at J, with 18 bases in the middle. CDR3 loop: CASSTHLSGAYNEQFF. In DNA form, the CDR3 reads TGTGCCAGCAGCACCCATCTCTCGGGGGCATACAATGAGCAGTTCTTC.

Only a few counts were recorded for this clonotype. V is TRBV7-2 and J is TRBJ1-1; D is undetermined. CDR1 and CDR2 from the germline V gene are SGHTA and FQGNSA. V was pared by 0 bases and J by 6 bases, with 11 bases between. The CDR3 consists of 14 residues. As DNA, the CDR3 is TGTGCCAGCAGCTTAGCGGGTAACCAACCTGAAGCTTTCTTT. Protein product: CASSLAGNQPEAFF.

This chain links TRBV19 with TRBJ1-6, with D possibly TRBD1 on 5 matching bases. From germline, CDR1 is LNHDA and CDR2 SQIVND (reference sequence). The CDR3 is 16 residues long. Trimming pared 7 bases from V and 5 bases from J, leaving 18 bases between. The CDR3 DNA reads TGTGCCAGTACCCCAAATGGGGCGGTTGATAATTCACCCCTCCACTTT. Translation gives CASTPNGAVDNSPLHF.

This clonotype has just a few counts. V and J are TRBV15 and TRBJ1-5, with D tentatively TRBD1 (6 bases). The CDR3 consists of 17 residues. The germline V gene has CDR1 LNHNV and CDR2 YYDKDF (reference sequence). V was trimmed by 0 bases and J by 0 bases, leaving 12 bases between them. CDR3 amino acids: CATSRDGTPYSNQPQHF. The CDR3 DNA is TGTGCCACCAGCAGAGATGGGACACCTTATAGCAATCAGCCCCAGCATTTT. Using reference TRBV15 and TRBJ1-5 for the parts outside the CDR3, the full variable domain is DAMVIQNPRYQVTQFGKPVTLSCSQTLNHNVMYWYQQKSSQAPKLLFHYYDKDFNNEADTPDNFQSRRPNTSFCFLDIRSPGLGDTAMYLCATSRDGTPYSNQPQHFGDGTRLSIL.

The rearrangement links TRBV2 to TRBJ2-7; 8 bases fit TRBD2. The CDR3 runs 13 residues. Germline assignment: CDR1 SNHLY and CDR2 FYNNEI. V lost 5 bases and J lost 3; bases outside the gene matches: 3. DNA of the CDR3: TGTGCCAGCAGTCCGGGACTAGACTACGAGCAGTACTTC. The encoded protein is CASSPGLDYEQYF.

This sequence joins TRBV10-3 and TRBJ1-3, with D unresolved. Germline V gene lookup returns CDR1 ENHRY and CDR2 SYGVKD. CDR3 length: 16 amino acids. V dropped 0 bases and J dropped 0 bases, with 9 bases sitting between them. CDR3 in DNA: TGTGCCATCAGTGAGTCGAACTTTCGCTCTGGAAACACCATATATTTT. Translation gives CAISESNFRSGNTIYF.

This clonotype was seen just once. The V gene is TRBV18, the J gene TRBJ2-7; 7 nucleotides line up with TRBD2. The CDR3 is made up of 15 amino acids. Per the germline V gene, CDR1 is KGHSH and CDR2 is LQKENI. The V and J ends lost 6 bases and 2 bases, in that order; junction bases with no gene match: 10. CDR3 amino acids: CASSRGGGLAYEQYF. The DNA of the CDR3 is TGTGCCAGCTCCCGCGGGGGAGGACTAGCCTACGAGCAGTACTTC.